These 32 T cell receptor beta chains came from one sample sequenced in a study of blood T cells in healthy people across ages. Sample-barcoded 5' priming and a J-beta primer mix drove a second PCR of roughly 7 to 11 cycles. TCRdb re-derived calls from the 5' RACE reads in MiXCR, one entry per CDR3 protein. The repertoire holds about 1.5 million distinct CDR3 sequences, with approximately 43% as singletons. The sequencing input was blood. These receptors originate from a woman younger than 35 in good health.

This chain joins TRBV5-5 and TRBJ1-2, with a possible D match to TRBD1 (6 bases). The ends were cut back, 3 bases at V and 4 bases at J, with 10 bases in the middle. This CDR3 spans 13 amino acids. Germline-derived CDR1 and CDR2 are SGHKS and YYEKEE (reference sequence). Written as DNA, the CDR3 is TGTGCCAGCAGCTGGGACACAAGCTATGGCTACACCTTC. Amino acid sequence: CASSWDTSYGYTF. Together with reference TRBV5-5 and TRBJ1-2, the CDR3 gives the full variable domain: DAGVTQSPTHLIKTRGQQVTLRCSPISGHKSVSWYQQVLGQGPQFIFQYYEKEERGRGNFPDRFSARQFPNYSSELNVNALLLGDSALYLCASSWDTSYGYTFGSGTRLTVV.

The chain employs TRBV2 and TRBJ1-2; D is undetermined. The CDR3 extends over 14 amino acids. CDR1 and CDR2 (germline): SNHLY, FYNNEI. The germline V and J ends were trimmed by 4 bases and 6 bases, with 15 bases remaining between them. CDR3 residues: CASSVIALGDGYTF. In DNA form, the CDR3 reads TGTGCCAGCAGTGTAATTGCCCTCGGGGATGGCTACACCTTC.

This chain links TRBV30 with TRBJ2-4, with 12 bases matching TRBD1. V lost 3 bases, J lost 3 bases, and 3 bases stayed unmatched. Germline CDR1 GTSNPN, CDR2 SVGIG (reference sequence). CDR3 length: 15 amino acids. CDR3 sequence: CAWRGQGAGKNIQYF. The DNA for the CDR3 is TGTGCCTGGAGGGGACAGGGGGCGGGCAAAAACATTCAGTACTTC.

As for this clonotype: The junction departs from the called germline gene at one end, perhaps through a read error. This sequence joins TRBV24-1 and TRBJ2-1; D is perhaps TRBD1 (6 bases). The CDR3 sequence is 17 residues long. Germline assignment: CDR1 KGHDR and CDR2 SFDVKD. The CDR3 here is CATSDLEVGAPRNGQFF. Written as DNA, the CDR3 is TGTGCCACCAGTGATTTGGAGGTGGGGGCTCCTCGCAATGGGCAGTTCTTC.

This rearrangement joins TRBV27 to TRBJ2-5; tentatively, D is TRBD2 (5 bases). V was pared by 5 bases and J by 11 bases, with 18 bases between. Germline CDR1 reads MNHEY; CDR2 reads SMNVEV (reference sequence). The CDR3 consists of 13 residues. The CDR3 protein is CASSVSLYWEQYF. DNA for the CDR3: TGTGCCAGCAGTGTCTCCCTCTACTGGGAGCAGTACTTC.

V usage is TRBV4-3 and J usage is TRBJ2-2, with D possibly being TRBD1 (6 bases). In germline, CDR1 is LGHNA, CDR2 YSLEER. Trimming took off 6 bases at V and 1 base at J, with 18 bases between the two ends. The CDR3 length is 17 residues. In DNA form, the CDR3 reads TGCGCCAGCAGAAGTCCCCCGAGGGGGAAGAACACCGGGGAGCTGTTTTTT. It specifies CASRSPPRGKNTGELFF.

The chain couples TRBV10-3 to TRBJ2-3; 8 bases map to TRBD2. This CDR3 has 14 amino acids. With V trimmed by 3 bases and J by 4 bases, 3 bases remained unmatched. Germline V gives CDR1 ENHRY, CDR2 SYGVKD. CDR3 protein: CAISEPGLADTQYF. In nucleotides, the CDR3 is TGTGCCATCAGTGAACCGGGACTAGCAGATACGCAGTATTTT.

About this clonotype itself: Its ends do not fully match the called genes, so a read error is possible. The rearrangement joins TRBV2 to TRBJ1-1; no clear D gene. The CDR3 runs 11 residues. Germline CDR1 and CDR2: SNHLY and FYNNEI. The chain's CDR3 is CAGSQLSEAFF. CDR3 nucleotides: TGTGCCGGCAGCCAGTTGAGTGAAGCTTTCTTT.

The rearrangement links TRBV20-1 to TRBJ1-6; D is unresolved. CDR1 and CDR2 from the germline V gene are DFQATT and SNEGSKA (reference sequence). V shed 3 bases and J shed 10 bases, with 13 bases lying between them. The CDR3 has 13 residues. Here the CDR3 DNA reads TGCAGTGCTAGCAACACCTTCTTATCACCCCTCCACTTT. Its translation: CSASNTFLSPLHF.

In this sample, this clonotype turned up a few times. The rearrangement links TRBV3-1 to TRBJ2-1, with 7 bases fitting TRBD1. V shed 3 bases and J 0 bases; nucleotides not matched to a gene: 14. The germline CDR1 and CDR2 sequences are LGHDT and YNNKEL (reference sequence). The CDR3 sequence is 19 residues long. The CDR3 spells CASSHTWPGQSSSYNEQFF. The CDR3 DNA sequence: TGTGCCAGCAGCCATACCTGGCCGGGACAGTCTAGCTCCTACAATGAGCAGTTCTTC.

V gene TRBV29-1 combines with J gene TRBJ2-4, with D maybe TRBD2 (5 bases). V was trimmed by 4 bases and J by 6 bases, leaving 16 bases between them. The CDR3 runs to 14 residues. The V gene's germline CDR1 is SQVTM and CDR2 ANQGSEA. CDR3 in amino acids: CSVGMGVRGNIQYF. CDR3 coding DNA: TGCAGCGTTGGAATGGGAGTGCGTGGAAACATTCAGTACTTC.

The J gene is TRBJ2-5, the V gene TRBV19; possibly TRBD2 for D (5 bases). V dropped 6 bases and J dropped 5 bases, with 22 bases sitting between them. This CDR3 has 16 amino acids. The germline V gene encodes CDR1 LNHDA and CDR2 SQIVND (reference sequence). DNA for the CDR3: TGTGCCAGTAGCTACACCGGGGTATCTCCGGCCGAGACCCAGTACTTC. Translation: CASSYTGVSPAETQYF.

Comment on this clonotype: A read error may be the cause here, since a much bigger clone is one base away. V gene TRBV4-2 combines with J gene TRBJ2-1; D is perhaps TRBD1 (5 bases). The J call may not be correct, given that the DNA end is closer to TRBJ2-7. Germline assignment: CDR1 LGHNA and CDR2 YNFKEQ. The CDR3 covers 15 residues. The CDR3 region is CASSQDIQAYNEQYF. The CDR3 DNA reads as TGTGCCAGCAGCCAAGACATACAGGCCTACAATGAGCAGTACTTC.

This clonotype was detected a few times. The chain is built from TRBV7-9 and TRBJ1-2; a weak D match, TRBD1 (5 bases). The CDR3 is made up of 13 amino acids. Germline V lookup: CDR1 SEHNR, CDR2 FQNEAQ (reference sequence). V was cut by 2 bases and J by 10 bases, with 14 bases left in between. The DNA for the CDR3 is TGTGCCAGCAGCTTATCCATCTCGGGGGACTACACCTTC. This codes for CASSLSISGDYTF.

The V call is TRBV6-5, the J call TRBJ1-2, with 7 bases lining up with TRBD1. The germline gives CDR1 MNHEY, CDR2 SVGAGI. V dropped 6 bases and J dropped 4; count of bases not matched to a gene: 11. This CDR3 comprises 15 residues. CDR3 in amino acids: CASSPFRQGSYGYTF. Written as DNA, the CDR3 is TGTGCCAGCAGCCCCTTCCGACAGGGAAGCTATGGCTACACCTTC.

This rearrangement joins TRBV7-2 to TRBJ1-2; unclear D gene. This CDR3 has 15 residues. Deletions cut 1 base from V and 0 bases from J, with 9 bases between. Germline loops: CDR1 SGHTA, CDR2 FQGNSA. CDR3 DNA: TGTGCCAGCAGCTTAGAGGAGGGAGCTAACTATGGCTACACCTTC. It translates to CASSLEEGANYGYTF.

The CDR3 loop reads CASTASGAYEQYF. CDR3 bases: TGTGCCAGCACGGCTAGCGGGGCCTACGAGCAGTACTTC. The rearrangement links TRBV6-1 to TRBJ2-7; TRBD2 matches 9 bases. J lost 2 bases, V lost 7 bases, and 3 bases had no gene match. CDR3 size: 13 residues. Germline V gene data show CDR1 as MNHNS and CDR2 as SASEGT.

A few counts support this clonotype. The chain is built from TRBV5-1 and TRBJ2-5, with D uncertain. Deletions cut 0 bases from V and 5 bases from J, with 14 bases between. Looked up from germline, CDR1 is SGHRS and CDR2 is YFSETQ. This CDR3 has 15 amino acids. For the CDR3, the DNA is TGCGCCAGCAGCTTGGGGTGGCAGAACCGGGAGACCCAGTACTTC. Encoded protein: CASSLGWQNRETQYF.

The V call is TRBV7-2, the J call TRBJ1-1, with D possibly TRBD1 on 6 matching bases. This CDR3 is 14 amino acids long. In germline, CDR1 is SGHTA, CDR2 FQGNSA. V was pared by 7 bases and J by 0 bases, with 12 bases between. In DNA, the CDR3 is TGTGCCAGCACAGAAACAGGGTTGAACACTGAAGCTTTCTTT. This encodes CASTETGLNTEAFF.

J is TRBJ2-7 and V is TRBV20-1; a possible D gene is TRBD1 (5 bases). Per germline, CDR1 DFQATT and CDR2 SNEGSKA (reference sequence). The ends were cut back, 0 bases at V and 3 bases at J, with 15 bases in the middle. The CDR3 is 15 residues long. As DNA, the CDR3 is TGCAGTGCTAGAGATCCTACAGGAGACCTCTACGAGCAGTACTTC. As protein: CSARDPTGDLYEQYF.

This rearrangement joins TRBV12-3 or TRBV12-4 to TRBJ1-2, with D possibly matching TRBD1 (6 bases). The CDR3 runs 13 residues. Trimming took off 7 bases at V and 2 bases at J, with 11 bases between the two ends. CDR3 DNA: TGTGCCAGCACCTACAGGGCCAACTATGGCTACACCTTC. Translation: CASTYRANYGYTF.

The chain carries TRBV11-2 and TRBJ2-5; D ambiguous. The DNA end is more similar to TRBJ2-7, so the J call may be wrong. Germline V lookup: CDR1 SGHAT, CDR2 FQNNGV. The CDR3 runs 12 residues. CDR3 residues: CASSPPGPEQYF. In DNA form, the CDR3 reads TGTGCCAGCAGCCCCCCGGGTCCCGAGCAGTACTTC.

In its sample, this clonotype was seen a few times. The V gene is TRBV11-2, the J gene TRBJ2-3; D remains unclear. Germline loops: CDR1 SGHAT, CDR2 FQNNGV. CDR3 length: 16 amino acids. V was trimmed by 3 bases and J by 0 bases, leaving 13 bases between them. The CDR3 sequence is CASSLRRDSSTDTQYF. CDR3 in DNA: TGTGCCAGCAGCTTGCGTAGGGATTCTAGCACAGATACGCAGTATTTT.

The rearrangement joins TRBV30 to TRBJ1-2; D is perhaps TRBD1 (6 bases). The CDR3 is 13 amino acids. Trimming pared 4 bases from V and 6 bases from J, leaving 15 bases between. The V gene's germline CDR1 is GTSNPN and CDR2 SVGIG (reference sequence). The CDR3 sequence: CAWTMRGGDGYTF. In nucleotides, the CDR3 is TGTGCCTGGACCATGAGGGGGGGCGATGGCTACACCTTC.

This clonotype turned up a few times. V gene TRBV28 combines with J gene TRBJ2-7, with D perhaps matching TRBD1 (6 bases). The last part of the DNA fits TRBJ2-5 better; the J call may be wrong. CDR3 size: 14 residues. The germline gives CDR1 MDHEN, CDR2 SYDVKM. The CDR3 spells CASSGPGDGETQYF. CDR3 nucleotide sequence: TGTGCCAGCAGTGGCCCAGGGGATGGAGAGACCCAGTACTTC.

The V and J genes are TRBV4-2 and TRBJ2-7, with TRBD2 matching 12 bases. The V and J ends lost 1 base and 9 bases, in that order; junction bases with no gene match: 7. Germline lookup yields CDR1 LGHNA and CDR2 YNFKEQ. The CDR3 totals 15 residues. The CDR3 loop is CASSQGAGTSGLQYF. The CDR3 bases are TGTGCCAGCAGCCAAGGGGCAGGGACTAGCGGGCTGCAGTACTTC.

A remark on this clonotype: One end of the junction fails to match germline, which may point to a read error. The genes are TRBV4-2 and TRBJ2-3; D perhaps matches TRBD1 (6 bases). The germline gives CDR1 LGHNA, CDR2 YNFKEQ. CDR3 length: 16 residues. CDR3 region: CASSQGSWSSTDTQYF. CDR3 in DNA: TGCGCCAGCAGCCAGGGGTCTTGGTCTAGCACAGATACGCAGTATTTT.

The chain employs TRBV6-6 and TRBJ1-2, with D unclear. Germline lookup yields CDR1 MNHNY and CDR2 SVGAGI (reference sequence). Trimming pared 4 bases from V and 7 bases from J, leaving 16 bases between. This CDR3 is 14 amino acids long. The CDR3 region is CASSSETRAPGYTF. In nucleotides, the CDR3 is TGTGCCAGCAGTTCCGAAACCCGGGCCCCTGGCTACACCTTC.

The chain couples TRBV5-1 to TRBJ2-5; D possibly corresponds to TRBD1 (6 bases). Germline CDR1 SGHRS, CDR2 YFSETQ. Trimming pared 3 bases from V and 2 bases from J, leaving 11 bases between. CDR3 length: 14 amino acids. CDR3 protein: CASSWGHAQETQYF. The CDR3 DNA is TGCGCCAGCAGCTGGGGACACGCACAAGAGACCCAGTACTTC.

There are many counts of this clonotype. The CDR3 spells CASSWGTGGTEAFF. CDR3 in DNA: TGCGCCAGCAGCTGGGGCACAGGGGGGACTGAAGCTTTCTTT. J is TRBJ1-1 and V is TRBV5-1; TRBD1 aligns across 8 bases. CDR3 length: 14 amino acids. The ends lost 3 bases at V and 5 bases at J; junction bases unmatched: 6. Germline assignment: CDR1 SGHRS and CDR2 YFSETQ.

As to this clonotype: The junction differs from germline at one of its ends, possibly a read error. The J gene is TRBJ2-7, the V gene TRBV7-2; weak D call: TRBD1 (6 bases). The CDR3 covers 18 residues. Germline CDR1 reads SGHTA; CDR2 reads FQGNSA. In nucleotides, the CDR3 is TGTGCCTGCAGCCAATTAAAATTCGGGACACCGCGGGCTAGGGAGCAGTACTTC. This encodes CACSQLKFGTPRAREQYF.

The chain links TRBV7-8 to TRBJ1-5; no clear D gene. CDR3 length: 15 residues. V gave up 0 bases and J gave up 0 bases, with 6 bases separating them. CDR1 is SGHVS and CDR2 is FQNEAQ in the germline V gene. CDR3 nucleotide sequence: TGTGCCAGCAGCTTAGCGAAGATTAGCAATCAGCCCCAGCATTTT. Protein: CASSLAKISNQPQHF.